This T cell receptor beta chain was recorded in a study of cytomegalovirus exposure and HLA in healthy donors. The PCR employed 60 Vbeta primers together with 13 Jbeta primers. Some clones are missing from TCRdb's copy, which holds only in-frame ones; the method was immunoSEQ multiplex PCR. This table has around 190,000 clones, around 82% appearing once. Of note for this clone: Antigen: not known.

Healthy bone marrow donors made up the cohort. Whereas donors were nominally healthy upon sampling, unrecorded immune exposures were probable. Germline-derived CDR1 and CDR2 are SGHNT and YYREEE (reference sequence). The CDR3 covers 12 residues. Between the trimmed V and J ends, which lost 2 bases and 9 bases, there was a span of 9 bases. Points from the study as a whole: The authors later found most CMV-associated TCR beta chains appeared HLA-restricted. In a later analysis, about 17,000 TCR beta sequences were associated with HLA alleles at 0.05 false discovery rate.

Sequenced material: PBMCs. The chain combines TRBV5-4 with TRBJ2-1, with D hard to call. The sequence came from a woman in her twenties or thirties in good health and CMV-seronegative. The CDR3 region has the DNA TGTGCCAGCAGCTTTCTGGGCAGTGAGCAGTTCTTC. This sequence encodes CASSFLGSEQFF.